The 24 T cell receptor beta chains below were found in one sample sequenced in a study of blood T cell repertoires in COVID-19. Only in-frame clones appear in the TCRdb table, and some are missing; sequencing was by immunoSEQ multiplex PCR. The sample contains over 200,000 clones, over 80% of which appear only once. The sequenced sample consisted of peripheral blood. The receptors shown here come from a woman in her 30s with COVID-19, enrolled during active disease.

This chain's CDR3 is CASSTHYRGEQFF. CDR3 sequence (DNA): TGTGCCAGCAGTACTCATTACAGGGGTGAGCAGTTCTTC. The rearrangement uses TRBV27 and TRBJ2-1; 7 bases match TRBD1. This CDR3 has 13 residues. V dropped 5 bases and J dropped 9; count of bases not matched to a gene: 7. The germline V gene has CDR1 MNHEY and CDR2 SMNVEV (reference sequence).

The chain links TRBV7-3 to TRBJ2-3; 10 bases line up with TRBD2. The length of the CDR3 is 15 residues. V lost 5 bases to trimming and J lost 8 bases; unmatched junction nucleotides: 10. Germline CDR1 and CDR2: SGHTA and FQGTGA. The CDR3 DNA follows: TGTGCCAGCAGCATCAGCGGGAGGGCCGAGGGTACGCAGTATTTT. Translating gives CASSISGRAEGTQYF.

The genes are TRBV6-4 and TRBJ2-2; 15 nucleotides line up with TRBD2. The CDR3 extends over 18 amino acids. Trimming took 6 bases from V and 0 from J; bases not matched to a gene: 5. Per the germline V gene, CDR1 is MRHNA and CDR2 is SNTAGT. CDR3 in amino acids: CASRGGLAGGSNTGELFF. CDR3 bases: TGTGCCAGCAGAGGGGGACTAGCGGGAGGTTCGAACACCGGGGAGCTGTTTTTT.

The chain carries TRBV25-1 and TRBJ2-3, with D perhaps matching TRBD1 (6 bases). V was shortened by 5 bases and J by 2 bases, with 17 bases between the two germline ends. CDR3 length: 16 amino acids. The germline V gene has CDR1 MGHDK and CDR2 SYGVNS. Here the CDR3 reads CASSSNRDAFTDTQYF. The CDR3 nucleotides read TGTGCCAGCAGTTCAAACAGGGATGCCTTCACAGATACGCAGTATTTT.

This clone is a singleton in its sample. CDR3 coding DNA: TGTGCCGAGGGAGGGGAGGGTCAGCCCCAGCATTTT. This gives the protein CAEGGEGQPQHF. The gene calls are TRBV21-1 and TRBJ1-5. TRBV21-1 has pseudogene status. This CDR3 region has 12 residues.

This sequence joins TRBV9 and TRBJ2-3; the match to TRBD2 covers 9 bases. With 3 bases clipped from V and 4 bases from J, the junction kept 9 bases outside the gene matches. The length of the CDR3 is 16 residues. Germline CDR1 SGDLS, CDR2 YYNGEE. CDR3: CASSGLAASAPDTQYF. Written as DNA, the CDR3 is TGTGCCAGCAGCGGACTAGCGGCATCTGCGCCAGATACGCAGTATTTT.

This chain uses TRBV27 with TRBJ2-1; 10 bases map to TRBD2. The CDR3 extends over 16 amino acids. V shed 7 bases and J 7 bases; nucleotides not matched to a gene: 13. The germline gives CDR1 MNHEY, CDR2 SMNVEV (reference sequence). This CDR3 reads CASNRRSGGDRNEQFF. The DNA for the CDR3 is TGTGCCAGCAACCGAAGGAGCGGGGGGGATAGAAATGAGCAGTTCTTC.

The genes are TRBV29-1 and TRBJ2-7; 10 nucleotides match TRBD1. Germline assignment: CDR1 SQVTM and CDR2 ANQGSEA. Germline trimming cut 6 bases from V and 5 bases from J; bases unmatched to any gene: 10. CDR3 size: 14 residues. The CDR3 DNA is TGCAGCGTCGCTGACAGGGGGCGTTTTCACGAGCAGTACTTC. It is translated as CSVADRGRFHEQYF.

This chain uses TRBV27 with TRBJ1-4; 9 bases align to TRBD1. Germline V gives CDR1 MNHEY, CDR2 SMNVEV (reference sequence). CDR3 length: 17 amino acids. Losses at the gene ends were 0 bases for V and 7 bases for J; bases not matched to a gene: 9. CDR3 region: CASSLSQGASRREKLFF. CDR3 DNA: TGTGCCAGCAGTTTATCACAGGGGGCTTCGCGTCGTGAAAAACTGTTTTTT.

A note on this clone: Other DNA sequences from this sample encode an identical CDR3 as well. The rearrangement joins TRBV5-1 to TRBJ1-2; D not resolved. CDR1 is SGHRS and CDR2 is YFSETQ in the germline V gene. The CDR3 runs to 13 residues. Trimming stripped 0 bases from V and 2 bases from J, with 5 bases between. The CDR3 DNA reads as TGCGCCAGCAGCTTGGAACAGAACTATGGCTACACCTTC. This translates into CASSLEQNYGYTF.

In its sample, this clone was seen a few times. V usage is TRBV7-7 and J usage is TRBJ2-1; 15 bases map to TRBD2. V shed 5 bases, J shed 7 bases, and the junction held 3 bases outside the gene matches. The germline V gene encodes CDR1 SSHAT and CDR2 FNYEAQ (reference sequence). This CDR3 has 15 amino acids. CDR3 nucleotide sequence: TGTGCCAGCAGCGCCGGGACTAGCGGGGGGAATGAGCAGTTCTTC. It yields the protein CASSAGTSGGNEQFF.

Details on this clone: Germline is not matched at one junction end, which may reflect a read error. The chain has TRBV27 and TRBJ1-1, with 10 bases lining up with TRBD1. The CDR3 has 18 amino acids. Germline V gene data show CDR1 as MNHEY and CDR2 as SMNVEV (reference sequence). CDR3 sequence reads: CASSLYSGTGEDDTEAFF. CDR3 DNA: TGTGCCAGCAGCTTATATTCCGGGACAGGGGAAGACGACACTGAAGCTTTCTTT.

The chain combines TRBV15 with TRBJ1-2; D might be TRBD1 (5 bases). Germline CDR1 LNHNV, CDR2 YYDKDF (reference sequence). The CDR3 runs 15 residues. The ends were cut back, 0 bases at V and 0 bases at J, with 8 bases in the middle. This CDR3 is CATSREGGANYGYTF. For the CDR3, the DNA is TGTGCCACCAGCAGAGAGGGAGGGGCTAACTATGGCTACACCTTC.

The V call is TRBV7-9, the J call TRBJ1-2, with 11 bases that match TRBD1. The ends lost 3 bases at V and 3 bases at J; junction bases unmatched: 6. From germline, CDR1 is SEHNR and CDR2 FQNEAQ (reference sequence). The CDR3 is made up of 16 amino acids. The CDR3: CASSFSGTGGDYGYTF. The CDR3 region has the DNA TGTGCCAGCAGCTTTTCAGGGACAGGGGGTGACTATGGCTACACCTTC.

The chain recombines TRBV11-2 with TRBJ1-1; TRBD1 aligns across 7 bases. This CDR3 comprises 14 residues. The V and J ends lost 2 bases and 2 bases, in that order; junction bases with no gene match: 2. Germline loops: CDR1 SGHAT, CDR2 FQNNGV. CDR3 loop: CASSLRQGNTEAFF. In DNA, the CDR3 is TGTGCCAGCAGCTTACGACAGGGAAACACTGAAGCTTTCTTT. The entire variable domain, with the rest obtained from reference TRBV11-2 and TRBJ1-1, is as follows: EAGVAQSPRYKIIEKRQSVAFWCNPISGHATLYWYQQILGQGPKLLIQFQNNGVVDDSQLPKDRFSAERLKGVDSTLKIQPAKLEDSAVYLCASSLRQGNTEAFFGQGTRLTVV.

The chain has TRBV19 and TRBJ1-4; no definite D call. Trimming left V 4 bases short and J 8 bases short, with 14 bases between. The germline V gene encodes CDR1 LNHDA and CDR2 SQIVND (reference sequence). The CDR3 covers 14 residues. DNA of the CDR3: TGTGCCAGTAGTAAAGCCTTGCCGGGAGAAAAACTGTTTTTT. Protein sequence: CASSKALPGEKLFF.

The rearrangement links TRBV28 to TRBJ1-1; TRBD1 matches 7 bases. Per the germline V gene, CDR1 is MDHEN and CDR2 is SYDVKM. The trim removed 3 bases at V and 8 bases at J, leaving 3 bases unmatched. The CDR3 sequence is 12 residues long. In DNA form, the CDR3 reads TGTGCCAGCAGTTTTTGGGACAGCGAAGCTTTCTTT. It is translated as CASSFWDSEAFF. The whole variable domain, filled in from reference TRBV28 and TRBJ1-1, reads DVKVTQSSRYLVKRTGEKVFLECVQDMDHENMFWYRQDPGLGLRLIYFSYDVKMKEKGDIPEGYSVSREKKERFSLILESASTNQTSMYLCASSFWDSEAFFGQGTRLTVV.

V usage is TRBV9 and J usage is TRBJ2-2; D is ambiguous. V lost 1 base, J lost 6 bases, and 7 bases lay in between. CDR1 is SGDLS, CDR2 YYNGEE, per germline. This CDR3 is 13 amino acids long. CDR3 sequence reads: CASSVTSPGELFF. The DNA of the CDR3 is TGTGCCAGCAGCGTAACGAGCCCCGGGGAGCTGTTTTTT.

This clone showed up just once. The rearrangement links TRBV6-5 to TRBJ2-7; D possibly corresponds to TRBD1 (6 bases). Germline values: CDR1 MNHEY, CDR2 SVGAGI. This CDR3 is built from 13 residues. Trimming shortened V by 9 bases and J by 0 bases, and 12 bases separated the two germline ends. The CDR3 sequence: CASERQDSYEQYF. CDR3 nucleotides: TGTGCCAGTGAACGACAGGACTCCTACGAGCAGTACTTC.

The V call is TRBV5-4, the J call TRBJ1-1, with D unclear. The CDR3 length is 14 residues. Germline values: CDR1 SGHNT, CDR2 YYREEE (reference sequence). V lost 4 bases and J 0 bases, leaving 10 bases between the germline ends. For the CDR3, the DNA is TGTGCCAGCAGCCCTTTCACACTGAACACTGAAGCTTTCTTT. Its translation is CASSPFTLNTEAFF.

This chain links TRBV6-5 with TRBJ2-1; possibly TRBD2 for D (5 bases). Germline V gene sequence: CDR1 MNHEY, CDR2 SVGAGI. The V gene lost 7 bases and the J gene lost 6 bases, with 19 bases spanning the gap. The length of the CDR3 is 15 residues. CDR3 amino acids: CASTLDSPHSNEQFF. CDR3 nucleotide sequence: TGTGCCAGCACCTTGGACTCCCCCCATAGCAATGAGCAGTTCTTC.

The CDR3 here is CASRGTGAIYGYTF. The CDR3 nucleotides read TGTGCCAGCAGGGGGACAGGGGCAATCTATGGCTACACCTTC. This chain links TRBV2 with TRBJ1-2; TRBD1 matches 10 bases. CDR1 and CDR2 (germline): SNHLY, FYNNEI. The V gene end was trimmed by 6 bases and the J gene end by 4 bases; junction bases not matched to a gene: 5. There are 14 residues in the CDR3.

This clone came up once. The genes are TRBV19 and TRBJ2-1, with 8 bases aligning to TRBD2. Germline V gives CDR1 LNHDA, CDR2 SQIVND (reference sequence). The trim removed 5 bases at V and 5 bases at J, leaving 20 bases unmatched. The CDR3 contains 19 residues. CDR3 coding DNA: TGTGCCAGTAGTGAATTTGCACAGGTAGCGGGACTGGTCCACAATGAGCAGTTCTTC. This sequence encodes CASSEFAQVAGLVHNEQFF.

This rearrangement joins TRBV7-2 to TRBJ1-2, with a weak D call TRBD1 (5 bases). V was cut by 1 base and J by 4 bases, with 10 bases left in between. Germline V gene lookup returns CDR1 SGHTA and CDR2 FQGNSA. CDR3 size: 14 residues. In DNA form, the CDR3 reads TGTGCCAGCAGCTTAGGCGACAGCTTCTATGGCTACACCTTC. Its translation: CASSLGDSFYGYTF.